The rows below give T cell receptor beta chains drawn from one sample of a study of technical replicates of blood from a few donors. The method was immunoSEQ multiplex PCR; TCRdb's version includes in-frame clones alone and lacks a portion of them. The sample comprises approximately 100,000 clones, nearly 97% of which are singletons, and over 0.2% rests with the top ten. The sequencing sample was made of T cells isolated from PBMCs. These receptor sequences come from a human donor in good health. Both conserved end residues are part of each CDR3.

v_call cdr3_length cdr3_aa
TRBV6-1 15 CASSQKAAWQETQYF
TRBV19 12 CASSRQGKTQYF
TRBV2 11 CASTYRVGYTF
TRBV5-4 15 CASSWGTSGSYEQYF
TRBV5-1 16 CASTPLASGEYNEQFF
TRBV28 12 CASSQIARRTFF
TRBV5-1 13 CASSSSDTDGYTF
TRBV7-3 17 CASSLGGMVYENTEAFF
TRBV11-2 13 CASTGRFTDTQYF
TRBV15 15 CATSSGTAKTYEQYF
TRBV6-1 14 CASSQMRRGNEQFF
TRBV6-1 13 CASSATRVETQYF
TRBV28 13 CASSLKGAGGYTF
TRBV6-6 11 CAGGTGGTQYF
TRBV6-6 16 CASSYRSAENTDTQYF
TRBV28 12 CASSLTTQEAFF
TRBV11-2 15 CASSLGNGGEETQYF
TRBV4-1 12 CASSLPGETQYF
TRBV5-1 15 CASSPGTGDNYGYTF
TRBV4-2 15 CASSLGQGAKTEAFF
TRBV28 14 CASSPPGGAEKLFF
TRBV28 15 CASSPWVMGHTEAFF
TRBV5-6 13 CASSRDRGDGYTF
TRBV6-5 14 CASSYRSSTDTQYF
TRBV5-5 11 CASRAIETQYF
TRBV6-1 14 CASSEGQRNTEAFF
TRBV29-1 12 CSVMARPGELFF
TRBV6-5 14 CASSYSTVSYEQYF
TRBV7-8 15 CASSLWTGGNYGYTF
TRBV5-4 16 CASSMGTSGLGDEQYF
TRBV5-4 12 CASSLGDLPQHF
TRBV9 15 CASSLLGGGMYEQYF
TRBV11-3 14 CASSPGMGNEKLFF